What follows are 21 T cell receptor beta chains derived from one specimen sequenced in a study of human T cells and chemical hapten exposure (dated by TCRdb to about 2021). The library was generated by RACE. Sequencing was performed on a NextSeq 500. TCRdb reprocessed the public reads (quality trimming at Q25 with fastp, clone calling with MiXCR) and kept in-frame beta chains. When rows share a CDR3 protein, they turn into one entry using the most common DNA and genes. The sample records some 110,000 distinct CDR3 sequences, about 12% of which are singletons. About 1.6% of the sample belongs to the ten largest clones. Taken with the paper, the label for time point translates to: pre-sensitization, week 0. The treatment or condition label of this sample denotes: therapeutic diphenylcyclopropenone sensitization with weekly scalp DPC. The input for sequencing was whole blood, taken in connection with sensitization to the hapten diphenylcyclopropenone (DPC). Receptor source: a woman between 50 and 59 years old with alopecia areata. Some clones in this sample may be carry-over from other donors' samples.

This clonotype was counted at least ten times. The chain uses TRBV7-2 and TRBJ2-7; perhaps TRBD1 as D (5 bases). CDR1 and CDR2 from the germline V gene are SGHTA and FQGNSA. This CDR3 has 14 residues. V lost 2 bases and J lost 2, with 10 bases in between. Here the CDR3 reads CASSLPGKPYEQYF. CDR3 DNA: TGTGCCAGCAGCTTACCAGGGAAGCCCTACGAGCAGTACTTC.

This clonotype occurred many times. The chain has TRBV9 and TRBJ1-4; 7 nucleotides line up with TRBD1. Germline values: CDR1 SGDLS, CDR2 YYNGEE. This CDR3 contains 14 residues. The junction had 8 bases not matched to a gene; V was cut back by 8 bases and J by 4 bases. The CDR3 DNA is TGTGCCAGTTCGACAGGGACAATTAATGAAAAACTGTTTTTT. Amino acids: CASSTGTINEKLFF.

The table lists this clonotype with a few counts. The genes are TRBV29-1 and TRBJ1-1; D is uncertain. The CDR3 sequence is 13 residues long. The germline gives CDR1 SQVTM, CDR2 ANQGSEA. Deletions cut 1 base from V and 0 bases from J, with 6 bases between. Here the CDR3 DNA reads TGCAGCGTTGAAGGAGCCTTGAACACTGAAGCTTTCTTT. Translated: CSVEGALNTEAFF.

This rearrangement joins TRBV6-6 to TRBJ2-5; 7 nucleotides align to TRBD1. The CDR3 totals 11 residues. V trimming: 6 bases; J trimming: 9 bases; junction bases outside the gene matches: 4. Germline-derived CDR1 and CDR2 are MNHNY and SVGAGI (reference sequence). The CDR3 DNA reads TGTGCCAGCAGCCTTGACAGGGCCCAGTACTTC. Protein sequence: CASSLDRAQYF.

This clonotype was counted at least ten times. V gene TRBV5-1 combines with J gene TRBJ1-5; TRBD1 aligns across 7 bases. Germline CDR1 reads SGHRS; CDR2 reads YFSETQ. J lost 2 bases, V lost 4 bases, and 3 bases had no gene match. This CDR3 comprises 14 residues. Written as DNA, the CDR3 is TGCGCCAGCAGCCCTACAGGGGGCAATCAGCCCCAGCATTTT. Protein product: CASSPTGGNQPQHF.

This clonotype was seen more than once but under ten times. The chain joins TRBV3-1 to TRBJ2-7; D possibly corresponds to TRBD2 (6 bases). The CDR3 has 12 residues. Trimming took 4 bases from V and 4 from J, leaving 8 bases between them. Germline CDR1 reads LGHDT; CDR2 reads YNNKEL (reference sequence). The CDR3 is CASSRTMYEQYF. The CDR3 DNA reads TGTGCCAGCAGCCGGACTATGTACGAGCAGTACTTC.

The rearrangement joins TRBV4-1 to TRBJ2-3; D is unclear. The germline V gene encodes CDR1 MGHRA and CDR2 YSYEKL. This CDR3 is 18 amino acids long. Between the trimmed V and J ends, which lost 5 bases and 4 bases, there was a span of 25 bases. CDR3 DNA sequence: TGCGCCAGCAGCACCCCCCCCCGGGCTCCCCAGGCCCCAGATACGCAGTATTTT. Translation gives CASSTPPRAPQAPDTQYF.

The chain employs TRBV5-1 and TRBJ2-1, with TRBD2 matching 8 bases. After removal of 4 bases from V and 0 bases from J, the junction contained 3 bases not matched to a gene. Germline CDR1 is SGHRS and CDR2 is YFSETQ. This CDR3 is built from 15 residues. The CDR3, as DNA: TGCGCCAGCAGCCAAAGCGGGAGCTCCTACAATGAGCAGTTCTTC. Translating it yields CASSQSGSSYNEQFF. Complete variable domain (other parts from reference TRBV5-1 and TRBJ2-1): KAGVTQTPRYLIKTRGQQVTLSCSPISGHRSVSWYQQTPGQGLQFLFEYFSETQRNKGNFPGRFSGRQFSNSRSEMNVSTLELGDSALYLCASSQSGSSYNEQFFGPGTRLTVL.

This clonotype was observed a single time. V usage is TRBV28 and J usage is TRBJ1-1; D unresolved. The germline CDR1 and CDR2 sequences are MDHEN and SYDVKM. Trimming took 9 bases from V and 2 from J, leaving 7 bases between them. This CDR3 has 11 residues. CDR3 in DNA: TGTGCCAGGACTAAAAACACTGAAGCTTTCTTT. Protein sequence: CARTKNTEAFF.

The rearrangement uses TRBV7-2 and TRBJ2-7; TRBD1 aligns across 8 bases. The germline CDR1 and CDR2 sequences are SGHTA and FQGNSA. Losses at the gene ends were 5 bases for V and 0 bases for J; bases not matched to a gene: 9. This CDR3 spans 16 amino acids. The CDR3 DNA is TGTGCCAGCAGCGCCGAAGGACAGGGAAACTCCTACGAGCAGTACTTC. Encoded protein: CASSAEGQGNSYEQYF.

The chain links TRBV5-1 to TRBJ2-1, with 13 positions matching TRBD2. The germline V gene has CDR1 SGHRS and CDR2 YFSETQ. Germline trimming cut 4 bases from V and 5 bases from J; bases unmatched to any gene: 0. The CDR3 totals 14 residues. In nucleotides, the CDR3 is TGCGCCAGCAGCGGACTAGCGGGGGACAATGAGCAGTTCTTC. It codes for CASSGLAGDNEQFF.

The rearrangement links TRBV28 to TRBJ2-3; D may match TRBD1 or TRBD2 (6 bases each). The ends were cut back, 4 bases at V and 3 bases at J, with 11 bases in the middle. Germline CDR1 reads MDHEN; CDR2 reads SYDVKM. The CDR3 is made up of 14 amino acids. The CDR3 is CASSSGGRTDTQYF. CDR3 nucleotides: TGTGCCAGCAGTTCTGGGGGGCGAACAGATACGCAGTATTTT.

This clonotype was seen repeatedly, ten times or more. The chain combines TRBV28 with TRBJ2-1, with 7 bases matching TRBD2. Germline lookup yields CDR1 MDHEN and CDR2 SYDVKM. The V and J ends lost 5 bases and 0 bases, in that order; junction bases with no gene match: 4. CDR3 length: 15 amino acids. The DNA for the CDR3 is TGTGCCAGCAGTCGAGCGGGGAGCTCCTACAATGAGCAGTTCTTC. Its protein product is CASSRAGSSYNEQFF.

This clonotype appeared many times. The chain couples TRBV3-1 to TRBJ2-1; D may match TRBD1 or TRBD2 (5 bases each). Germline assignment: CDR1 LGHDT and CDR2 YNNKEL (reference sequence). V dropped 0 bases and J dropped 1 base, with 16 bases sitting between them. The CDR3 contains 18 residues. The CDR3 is CASSQEWYGAISYNEQFF. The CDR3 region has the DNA TGTGCCAGCAGCCAAGAATGGTACGGGGCCATTTCCTACAATGAGCAGTTCTTC.

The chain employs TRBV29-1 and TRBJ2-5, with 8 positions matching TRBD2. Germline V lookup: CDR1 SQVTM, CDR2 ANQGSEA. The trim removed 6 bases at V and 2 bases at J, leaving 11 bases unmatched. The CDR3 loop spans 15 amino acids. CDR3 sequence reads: CSVYTSGDGQETQYF. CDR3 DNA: TGCAGCGTCTACACTAGCGGAGACGGGCAAGAGACCCAGTACTTC.

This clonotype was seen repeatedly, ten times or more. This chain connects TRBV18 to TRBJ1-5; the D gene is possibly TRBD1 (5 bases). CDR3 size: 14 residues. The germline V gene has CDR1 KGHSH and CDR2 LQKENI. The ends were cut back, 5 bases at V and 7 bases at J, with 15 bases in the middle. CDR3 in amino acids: CASSIGGVGQPQHF. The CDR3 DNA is TGTGCCAGCTCAATCGGGGGAGTAGGACAGCCCCAGCATTTT.

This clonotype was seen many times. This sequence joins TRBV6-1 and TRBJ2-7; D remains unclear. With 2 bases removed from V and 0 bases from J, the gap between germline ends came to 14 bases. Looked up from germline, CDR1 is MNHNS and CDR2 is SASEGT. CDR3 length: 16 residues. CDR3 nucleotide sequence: TGTGCCAGCAGTGAATGGGCGGCGATTAGCTCCTACGAGCAGTACTTC. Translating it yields CASSEWAAISSYEQYF.

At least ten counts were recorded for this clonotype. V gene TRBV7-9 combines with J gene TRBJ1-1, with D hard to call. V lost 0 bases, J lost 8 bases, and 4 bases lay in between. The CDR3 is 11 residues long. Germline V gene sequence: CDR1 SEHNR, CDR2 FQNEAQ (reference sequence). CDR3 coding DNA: TGTGCCAGCAGCTTAGCGGAGGAAGCTTTCTTT. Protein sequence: CASSLAEEAFF.

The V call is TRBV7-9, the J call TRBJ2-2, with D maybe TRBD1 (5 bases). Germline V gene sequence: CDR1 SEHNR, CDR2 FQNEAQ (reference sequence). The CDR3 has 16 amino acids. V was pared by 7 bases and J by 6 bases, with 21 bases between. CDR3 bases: TGTGCCAGCATCCTGAGGAAAGGGGAAGTAGCCGGGGAGCTGTTTTTT. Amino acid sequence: CASILRKGEVAGELFF.

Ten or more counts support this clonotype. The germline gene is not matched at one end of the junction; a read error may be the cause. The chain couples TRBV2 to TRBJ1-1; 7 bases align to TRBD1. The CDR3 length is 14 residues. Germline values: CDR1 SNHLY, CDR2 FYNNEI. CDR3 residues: CASSPQGINTEAFF. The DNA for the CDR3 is TGCGCATCCTCTCCACAGGGGATTAACACTGAAGCTTTCTTT.

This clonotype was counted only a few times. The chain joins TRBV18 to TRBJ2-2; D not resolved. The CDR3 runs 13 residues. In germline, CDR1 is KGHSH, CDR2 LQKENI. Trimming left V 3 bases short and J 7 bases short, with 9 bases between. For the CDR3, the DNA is TGTGCCAGCTCACCTGAGCCGGGCGGGGAGCTGTTTTTT. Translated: CASSPEPGGELFF.